The 30 T cell receptor beta chains presented below share a single source sample, sequenced in a study of cytotoxic CD8 clonotypes in ibrutinib-treated CLL. The repertoire was sequenced with immunoSEQ multiplex PCR; TCRdb's copy has only in-frame clones and lacks some. The sample lists about 310,000 clones, roughly 79% seen once, with 5% to 7% in the top ten. The starting material was PBMCs, obtained before ibrutinib treatment. The source is a human donor with chronic lymphocytic leukemia.

The chain is built from TRBV13 and TRBJ2-2; TRBD1 might be the D (6 bases). Germline V gene data show CDR1 as PRHDT and CDR2 as FYEKMQ (reference sequence). The V end was cut by 2 bases, the J end by 6 bases, with 16 bases between. The CDR3 length is 16 residues. In DNA, the CDR3 is TGTGCCAGCAGCTTAAGGTTCAGGGGAGAGGCCGGGGAGCTGTTTTTT. Amino acids: CASSLRFRGEAGELFF.

The chain uses TRBV29-1 and TRBJ2-5; tentative D call: TRBD1 (6 bases). CDR1 and CDR2 from the germline V gene are SQVTM and ANQGSEA. The ends were cut back, 1 base at V and 4 bases at J, with 19 bases in the middle. CDR3 length equals 16 residues. The CDR3 DNA follows: TGCAGCGTTGAAGCAGGGGTAAGGATATACGGAGAGACCCAGTACTTC. It is translated as CSVEAGVRIYGETQYF. Based on the CDR3 plus reference TRBV29-1 and TRBJ2-5, the full variable domain is SAVISQKPSRDICQRGTSLTIQCQVDSQVTMMFWYRQQPGQSLTLIATANQGSEATYESGFVIDKFPISRPNLTFSTLTVSNMSPEDSSIYLCSVEAGVRIYGETQYFGPGTRLLVL.

The V call is TRBV18, the J call TRBJ1-4; 7 bases line up with TRBD1. The V and J ends lost 4 bases and 5 bases, in that order; junction bases with no gene match: 10. The CDR3 extends over 16 amino acids. CDR1 and CDR2 (germline): KGHSH, LQKENI. The CDR3 nucleotides read TGTGCCAGCTCACTACAGCCGGGACAGAGAAATGAAAAACTGTTTTTT. Its protein is CASSLQPGQRNEKLFF.

This clone came up a few times. V and J are TRBV27 and TRBJ2-7, with TRBD1 identical over 9 bases. CDR1 is MNHEY and CDR2 is SMNVEV in the germline V gene (reference sequence). The CDR3 totals 13 residues. Germline trimming cut 8 bases from V and 6 bases from J; bases unmatched to any gene: 8. The CDR3 bases are TGTGCCAGCGGGACAGGGCCGTACGGCGAGCAGTACTTC. It yields the protein CASGTGPYGEQYF.

This chain links TRBV28 with TRBJ1-1; possibly TRBD1 for D (5 bases). Trimming shortened V by 6 bases and J by 4 bases, and 21 bases separated the two germline ends. The germline gives CDR1 MDHEN, CDR2 SYDVKM. This CDR3 contains 16 residues. The CDR3 loop reads CASRTTGGREGTEAFF. DNA for the CDR3: TGTGCCAGCAGGACAACCGGCGGCAGGGAGGGCACTGAAGCTTTCTTT.

V usage is TRBV29-1 and J usage is TRBJ2-2; D might be TRBD1 (6 bases). The CDR3 spans 14 residues. V gave up 8 bases and J gave up 4 bases, with 17 bases separating them. The germline V gene has CDR1 SQVTM and CDR2 ANQGSEA. The CDR3 loop reads CSISTRGATGELFF. The DNA of the CDR3 is TGCAGCATTTCCACCAGGGGAGCCACCGGGGAGCTGTTTTTT.

This chain connects TRBV7-6 to TRBJ2-7; 9 positions match TRBD2. V lost 5 bases to trimming and J lost 5 bases; unmatched junction nucleotides: 7. CDR3 length: 14 amino acids. CDR1 and CDR2 (germline): SGHVS, FNYEAQ. The CDR3 DNA reads TGTGCCAGCAGCCGGATAGCGGGAGATAACGAGCAGTACTTC. The encoded protein is CASSRIAGDNEQYF.

This clone was picked up a small number of times. The rearrangement links TRBV28 to TRBJ2-5, with D hard to call. CDR3 size: 15 residues. Germline CDR1 MDHEN, CDR2 SYDVKM. The V gene lost 6 bases and the J gene lost 2 bases, with 16 bases spanning the gap. CDR3 sequence: CASSFSGILQETQYF. CDR3 nucleotide sequence: TGTGCCAGCAGCTTTTCTGGGATTCTTCAAGAGACCCAGTACTTC.

This clone was detected a few times. J is TRBJ2-3 and V is TRBV2; 14 bases match TRBD2. This CDR3 is 16 amino acids long. V lost 8 bases to trimming and J lost 4 bases; unmatched junction nucleotides: 8. The germline gives CDR1 SNHLY, CDR2 FYNNEI. CDR3 region: CASLDGTSGSSDTQYF. For the CDR3, the DNA is TGTGCCAGCCTAGATGGGACTAGCGGGAGTTCAGATACGCAGTATTTT.

The chain couples TRBV6-4 to TRBJ1-2; D ambiguous. CDR3 size: 13 residues. Trimming took 5 bases from V and 4 from J, leaving 11 bases between them. From germline, CDR1 is MRHNA and CDR2 SNTAGT. The DNA for the CDR3 is TGTGCCAGCAGTCTAGGGTACGGCTATGGCTACACCTTC. Translated, it gives CASSLGYGYGYTF.

The chain combines TRBV6-6 with TRBJ2-2; D ambiguous. CDR3 length: 16 amino acids. The germline gives CDR1 MNHNY, CDR2 SVGAGI (reference sequence). V lost 0 bases and J 4 bases, leaving 12 bases between the germline ends. The CDR3 DNA sequence: TGTGCCAGCAGTTACTCGATCCCTGCTGGCACCGGGGAGCTGTTTTTT. Translated, it gives CASSYSIPAGTGELFF.

This clone turned up a few times. The chain has TRBV10-3 and TRBJ2-1; no clear D gene. The CDR3 loop spans 13 amino acids. Germline V gene sequence: CDR1 ENHRY, CDR2 SYGVKD. Trimming removed 5 bases at V and 8 bases at J, with 13 bases between. The CDR3 spells CAISTDPTDEQFF. The CDR3 nucleotides read TGTGCCATCAGTACCGACCCGACGGATGAGCAGTTCTTC.

CDR3 amino acids: CASSPPGLNEQYF. DNA for the CDR3: TGTGCCAGCTCACCACCGGGTTTGAACGAGCAGTACTTC. The J gene is TRBJ2-7, the V gene TRBV18; D ambiguous. Trimming pared 0 bases from V and 5 bases from J, leaving 8 bases between. Germline assignment: CDR1 KGHSH and CDR2 LQKENI. This CDR3 has 13 residues.

This chain uses TRBV30 with TRBJ2-2, with 10 bases lining up with TRBD1. The CDR3 contains 17 residues. The junction had 11 bases not matched to a gene; V was cut back by 0 bases and J by 7 bases. Per the germline V gene, CDR1 is GTSNPN and CDR2 is SVGIG (reference sequence). The CDR3, as DNA: TGTGCCTGGAGTGTAGCGCGGACAGGGGGTCGGGGCGGGGAGCTGTTTTTT. It yields the protein CAWSVARTGGRGGELFF.

The CDR3 reads CASSPTGARDYGYTF. CDR3 coding DNA: TGCGCCAGCAGCCCGACAGGGGCTCGGGACTATGGCTACACCTTC. The V and J genes are TRBV4-3 and TRBJ1-2; 8 bases map to TRBD1. The CDR3 contains 15 residues. Looked up from germline, CDR1 is LGHNA and CDR2 is YSLEER. J gave up 3 bases and V 4 bases, and 7 bases lay outside the gene matches.

This clone has a handful of counts. The rearrangement links TRBV9 to TRBJ1-1; 7 nucleotides match TRBD1. Unmatched junction bases numbered 4, after V lost 4 bases and J lost 1 base. Looked up from germline, CDR1 is SGDLS and CDR2 is YYNGEE. This CDR3 spans 14 amino acids. The CDR3 nucleotides are TGTGCCAGCAGCCCTTGGACAGGGAACACTGAAGCTTTCTTT. This gives the protein CASSPWTGNTEAFF.

This sequence joins TRBV11-3 and TRBJ2-1, with 9 bases fitting TRBD2. The CDR3 extends over 18 amino acids. Germline V lookup: CDR1 SGHNT, CDR2 YENEEA. V was pared by 2 bases and J by 6 bases, with 14 bases of the junction left unmatched. The chain's CDR3 is CASSLHSAGGPLSNEQFF. The CDR3 coding sequence is TGTGCCAGCAGCTTACATAGTGCGGGAGGGCCTCTTAGCAATGAGCAGTTCTTC.

The chain uses TRBV5-1 and TRBJ2-1, with D possibly TRBD2 on 5 matching bases. Deletions cut 1 base from V and 3 bases from J, with 8 bases between. The germline gives CDR1 SGHRS, CDR2 YFSETQ. CDR3 length equals 14 residues. DNA of the CDR3: TGCGCCAGCAGCTTGCTTAGCGACTACAATGAGCAGTTCTTC. This encodes CASSLLSDYNEQFF.

This chain uses TRBV27 with TRBJ2-6, with 10 bases aligning to TRBD1. CDR1 is MNHEY, CDR2 SMNVEV, per germline (reference sequence). This CDR3 contains 17 residues. The V gene end was trimmed by 2 bases and the J gene end by 4 bases; junction bases not matched to a gene: 5. The CDR3 coding sequence is TGTGCCAGCAGTTTAGGGACAGGGGTTTCCGGGGCCAACGTCCTGACTTTC. Its protein is CASSLGTGVSGANVLTF.

This clone came up a few times. The J gene is TRBJ2-7, the V gene TRBV7-2; TRBD2 matches 11 bases. CDR3 size: 15 residues. CDR1 is SGHTA and CDR2 is FQGNSA in the germline V gene. Trimming at V came to 4 bases and at J to 1 base, leaving 3 bases not matched to a gene. The DNA of the CDR3 is TGTGCCAGCAGCTCTCTAGCGGGAGGATCCTACGAGCAGTACTTC. This encodes CASSSLAGGSYEQYF.

The chain employs TRBV7-2 and TRBJ1-5, with D tentatively TRBD1 (6 bases). V lost 1 base and J lost 2, with 9 bases in between. CDR1 is SGHTA and CDR2 is FQGNSA in the germline V gene. The CDR3 runs 15 residues. The CDR3: CASSLDGGRNQPQHF. In DNA, the CDR3 is TGTGCCAGCAGCTTAGATGGGGGGCGCAATCAGCCCCAGCATTTT.

This clone has just a few counts. The chain couples TRBV19 to TRBJ1-2; no definite D call. The CDR3 spans 11 residues. The germline V gene has CDR1 LNHDA and CDR2 SQIVND (reference sequence). V gave up 7 bases and J gave up 2 bases, with 5 bases separating them. CDR3 DNA: TGTGCCAGTATATCCAACTATGGCTACACCTTC. Translated, it gives CASISNYGYTF. Full variable domain (rest looked up from reference TRBV19 and TRBJ1-2): DGGITQSPKYLFRKEGQNVTLSCEQNLNHDAMYWYRQDPGQGLRLIYYSQIVNDFQKGDIAEGYSVSREKKESFPLTVTSAQKNPTAFYLCASISNYGYTFGSGTRLTVV.

The rearrangement links TRBV5-6 to TRBJ2-7; TRBD2 matches 13 bases. The trim removed 4 bases at V and 5 bases at J, leaving 6 bases unmatched. The germline gives CDR1 SGHDT, CDR2 YYEEEE. The CDR3 covers 15 residues. CDR3: CASSAGLAGRHEQYF. The CDR3 region has the DNA TGTGCCAGCAGCGCGGGACTAGCGGGACGCCACGAGCAGTACTTC.

This clone was observed at least ten times. The rearrangement uses TRBV6-1 and TRBJ1-5; D unresolved. This CDR3 is 11 amino acids long. Germline CDR1 MNHNS, CDR2 SASEGT. V was cut by 8 bases and J by 6 bases, with 8 bases left in between. The CDR3 here is CASSGFQPQHF. The DNA for the CDR3 is TGTGCCAGCTCGGGATTTCAGCCCCAGCATTTT.

The chain joins TRBV18 to TRBJ2-1; the match to TRBD2 covers 7 bases. CDR3 length: 12 amino acids. Germline V gene sequence: CDR1 KGHSH, CDR2 LQKENI. V was clipped by 3 bases and J by 9 bases; unmatched bases: 2. Written as DNA, the CDR3 is TGTGCCAGCTCACCCCAGCGGGGTGAGCAGTTCTTC. Amino acids: CASSPQRGEQFF.

On this clone itself: The junction departs from germline at one end; a sequencing error may be responsible. The chain joins TRBV7-9 to TRBJ1-2, with a tentative D call TRBD1 (5 bases). The CDR3 is 11 amino acids. CDR1 is SEHNR and CDR2 is FQNEAQ in the germline V gene (reference sequence). The CDR3 bases are TGTGCCAGCAGTCAACAGGTGGCCCTCTCCTTC. It translates to CASSQQVALSF.

The chain combines TRBV11-3 with TRBJ2-5; D may match TRBD1 or TRBD2 (5 bases each). Trimming left V 3 bases short and J 7 bases short, with 18 bases between. Germline lookup yields CDR1 SGHNT and CDR2 YENEEA. The CDR3 consists of 15 residues. CDR3 DNA sequence: TGTGCCAGCAGCTTCCTCCAGGGAAGGGACGGGACCCAGTACTTC. Protein product: CASSFLQGRDGTQYF.

The genes are TRBV30 and TRBJ1-4; D is possibly TRBD1 (6 bases). Germline V lookup: CDR1 GTSNPN, CDR2 SVGIG (reference sequence). V lost 0 bases, J lost 5 bases, and 10 bases lay in between. This CDR3 spans 14 amino acids. In DNA form, the CDR3 reads TGTGCCTGGAGTGTAGGGGGGGGCAATGAAAAACTGTTTTTT. Amino acid sequence: CAWSVGGGNEKLFF.

V usage is TRBV6-5 and J usage is TRBJ1-1; D is perhaps TRBD1 (5 bases). Trimming pared 6 bases from V and 3 bases from J, leaving 17 bases between. Germline V gene lookup returns CDR1 MNHEY and CDR2 SVGAGI. The CDR3 is made up of 15 amino acids. CDR3 loop: CASRRTGGIDTEAFF. In DNA form, the CDR3 reads TGTGCCAGCAGAAGGACGGGGGGAATAGACACTGAAGCTTTCTTT.

This chain connects TRBV25-1 to TRBJ1-1; weak D call: TRBD1 (6 bases). The V and J ends lost 6 bases and 7 bases respectively, with 12 bases between them. CDR1 MGHDK and CDR2 SYGVNS come from the germline V gene. The CDR3 extends over 12 amino acids. This CDR3 is CASSQGHYEAFF. As DNA, the CDR3 is TGTGCCAGCAGCCAGGGACACTATGAAGCTTTCTTT.